The rows below give T cell receptor beta chains drawn from one sample of a study of T cell repertoires in ileal Crohn's disease. Produced via immunoSEQ multiplex PCR; TCRdb's table is partial and in-frame only. The sample contains fewer than 18,000 clones, roughly 78% of which appear only once. Material for sequencing was ileal tissue. Every receptor here comes from an adult with Crohn's disease. Each CDR3 is given with its conserved first and last residue. A D gene is named only where the DNA matches it firmly. Rows may omit the clone size; those that give it use once, few, many or a size class.

CDR3nt	CDR3aa	v_gene	j_gene	d_gene	abundance
TGTGCCAGCAGTGAGTTACAGGGCAATTCACCCCTCCACTTT	CASSELQGNSPLHF	TRBV25-1	TRBJ1-6	.	few
TGCGCCAGCAGCGGATCGACATCTGGTATGGGCGGGATCGGCTACACCTTC	CASSGSTSGMGGIGYTF	TRBV5-1	TRBJ1-2	.	.
TGCGCCAGCAGCTTTGGACAGGGGAGCACCGGGGAGCTGTTTTTT	CASSFGQGSTGELFF	TRBV5-1	TRBJ2-2	TRBD1	few
TGTGCCAGCAGTGAATCAGAACTGGAGGAAAAACTGTTTTTT	CASSESELEEKLFF	TRBV6-1	TRBJ1-4	.	.
TGTGCCAGCAGCTTAAGCGGGGATCAGCCCCAGCATTTT	CASSLSGDQPQHF	TRBV7-9	TRBJ1-5	.	.
TGCGCCAGCACCGGAGGGAGTTCCACGAACACCGGGGAGCTGTTTTTT	CASTGGSSTNTGELFF	TRBV10-1	TRBJ2-2	.	.
TGTGCCAGTCTACATGAATCCGAGGGCACAGTCGGCACCGGGGAGCTGTTTTTT	CASLHESEGTVGTGELFF	TRBV19	TRBJ2-2	.	.
TGTGCCAGCAGCCTTTCTAGCGGGGGAGAGACCCAGTACTTC	CASSLSSGGETQYF	TRBV7-9	TRBJ2-5	TRBD2	.
TGTGCCATCAGTGACTCCGGGAGCCGTCAACAGCCCCAGCATTTT	CAISDSGSRQQPQHF	TRBV10-3	TRBJ1-5	.	.
TGCGCCAGCAGCCTACAGGGGGCGTTTGGAAACACCATATATTTT	CASSLQGAFGNTIYF	TRBV5-1	TRBJ1-3	TRBD1	.
TGTGCCAGTTCTGGAGGGGCTATGGTGGGATTAGGCTACACCTTC	CASSGGAMVGLGYTF	TRBV19	TRBJ1-2	.	.
TGTGCCAGCAGCCCGGGAAACGAGGAGACCCAGTACTTC	CASSPGNEETQYF	TRBV5-4	TRBJ2-5	.	.
TGTGCCTGGGGGAGGTACGAGCAGTACTTC	CAWGRYEQYF	TRBV30	TRBJ2-7	.	.
TGTGCCAGCAGCTCCCAGTCGGGCGGGGGGGCAGATACGCAGTATTTT	CASSSQSGGGADTQYF	TRBV11-3	TRBJ2-3	TRBD2	.
TGCGCCAGCAGCTTAGTAGCGGGAGGGCAAGAGACCCAGTACTTC	CASSLVAGGQETQYF	TRBV5-1	TRBJ2-5	TRBD2	.
TGTGCCAGCAGAAACAGTGGCACTAACTATGGCTACACCTTC	CASRNSGTNYGYTF	TRBV6-1	TRBJ1-2	.	.
TGTGCCAGCAGTGGCCCCGGACAGGGAAACTATGGCTACACCTTC	CASSGPGQGNYGYTF	TRBV6-1	TRBJ1-2	TRBD1	.
TGTGCCAGCAGCCCCTCCACGGGGTCTGGGCGCGAGACCCAGTACTTC	CASSPSTGSGRETQYF	TRBV5-5	TRBJ2-5	.	.
TGTGCCAGCAGCTCGACAGGGGGCAATCAGCCCCAGCATTTT	CASSSTGGNQPQHF	TRBV5-8	TRBJ1-5	TRBD1	.
TGTGCCAGCAGTGCCGGACAGGGAGGTGGCTACACCTTC	CASSAGQGGGYTF	TRBV6-5	TRBJ1-2	TRBD1	.
TGTGCCGGCAGAGATACGACAGGACTGAGAGCTTTCTTT	CAGRDTTGLRAFF	TRBV6-4	TRBJ1-1	.	.
TGCGCCAGCAGCTTGGAATCCCCGGCAGATACGCAGTATTTT	CASSLESPADTQYF	TRBV5-1	TRBJ2-3	.	.
TGTGCCAGCAGCGTAGGGACAGGTCAGAGCACTGAAGCTTTCTTT	CASSVGTGQSTEAFF	TRBV9	TRBJ1-1	TRBD1	.
TGTGCCAGCAGTTTAAGAGCCGGGGAGCTGTTTTTT	CASSLRAGELFF	TRBV27	TRBJ2-2	.	.
TGTGCCAGCAGCTTCTTGACGGGAGGGGGCACAGATACGCAGTATTTT	CASSFLTGGGTDTQYF	TRBV7-2	TRBJ2-3	TRBD2	.
TGTGCCTGGAGTGTACCGATGGTGGCGGCGGGCCTCCCGGGAAACATTCAGTACTTC	CAWSVPMVAAGLPGNIQYF	TRBV30	TRBJ2-4	.	.
TGTGCCAGCAGTGAAGGGACAGGGCACTTTCTGCCCCAGCATTTT	CASSEGTGHFLPQHF	TRBV6-1	TRBJ1-5	TRBD1	.
TGTGCCAGCAGTGTTAGAGGAGCAAACACTGAAGCTTTCTTT	CASSVRGANTEAFF	TRBV4-2	TRBJ1-1	.	.
TGCGCCAGCAGCAGGGACAGGGGAGCTAATGAAAAACTGTTTTTT	CASSRDRGANEKLFF	TRBV5-1	TRBJ1-4	TRBD1	.
TGCGCCAGCAGCCAAGAGGGGCCGACAGCCGTTTCCTACAATGAGCAGTTCTTC	CASSQEGPTAVSYNEQFF	TRBV4-1	TRBJ2-1	.	.
TGTGCCAGCAGCTTAGCAGTATCGGTCGTTCAAGAGACCCAGTACTTC	CASSLAVSVVQETQYF	TRBV7-8	TRBJ2-5	.	.
TGCAGTGCCTCAAATGACAGGGAGCTGTTTTTT	CSASNDRELFF	TRBV20-1	TRBJ2-2	.	.
TGTGCCAGTAGTATAGGGACAGCCGCGAACACCGGGGAGCTGTTTTTT	CASSIGTAANTGELFF	TRBV19	TRBJ2-2	.	.
TGTGCCAGCTCTGGCCCTGGGTCGGGCAATGAGCAGTTCTTC	CASSGPGSGNEQFF	TRBV7-8	TRBJ2-1	.	.